Given below is one TCR beta chain in context. No antigen is known for it. 60 Vbeta and 13 Jbeta primers were used in PCR. The protocol was immunoSEQ multiplex PCR, while the TCRdb copy is restricted to in-frame clones and leaves out a portion. The table records 200,000 to 250,000 clones, 70% to 85% of them present only once. Per germline, CDR1 MNHEY and CDR2 SMNVEV (reference sequence). CDR3 size: 15 residues. V shed 0 bases and J 5 bases; nucleotides not matched to a gene: 6. This entry is derived from a study of cytomegalovirus exposure and HLA in healthy donors. Whole-study results and caveats: What was likely a sequencing artifact was a cluster of highly shared sequence variants. Most subjects' HLA-A and HLA-B alleles were reportedly predicted from TCR beta sequences. Reportedly, a later analysis found an Asian-associated ancestry cluster had fewer N-insertions than the roughly 700-donor mean. Per a later analysis, under 20,000 TCR beta sequences showed association with HLA alleles at 0.05 false discovery rate.

Sequencing was performed on PBMCs. The source of this sequence is a woman aged 40-49 years in good health and CMV-seronegative. The rearrangement joins TRBV27 to TRBJ1-1; 7 bases are shared with TRBD1. DNA for the CDR3: TGTGCCAGCAGTTTATCGTGGGGACAGCTAACTGAAGCTTTCTTT. Translating gives CASSLSWGQLTEAFF.